This T cell receptor beta chain was captured in a study of blood T cell repertoires in COVID-19. Per germline, CDR1 MGHRA and CDR2 YSYEKL. With 7 bases clipped from V and 2 bases from J, the junction kept 5 bases outside the gene matches. The CDR3 sequence is 14 residues long. Libraries were prepared by immunoSEQ multiplex PCR; TCRdb keeps only in-frame clonotypes and omits some of them. This table holds hundreds of thousands of clones, around four fifths found once. The chain is built from TRBV4-1 and TRBJ2-3; 8 bases map to TRBD2. The sequencing input was peripheral blood. The clonotype was recovered from a woman older than 75 with active or convalescent COVID-19. The CDR3 DNA reads as TGCGCCAGCACCCCACTAGCGGCCACAGATACGCAGTATTTT. It codes for CASTPLAATDTQYF.